The 32 T cell receptor beta chains in this list originate from one sample, sequenced in a study of early stage breast cancer tumors. Using immunoSEQ multiplex PCR, the repertoire was profiled, and TCRdb retains in-frame clones only, with some absent. In the table there are about 2,600 clones, less than 75% of which are singletons. The sequenced sample was normal breast tissue next to the tumor. All receptors derive from a person aged 45 to 59 with breast cancer.

The rearrangement links TRBV6-4 to TRBJ2-1, with 11 bases fitting TRBD2. There are 15 residues in the CDR3. Trimming cost V 4 bases and J 7 bases; bases outside gene matches: 6. CDR1 MRHNA and CDR2 SNTAGT come from the germline V gene. As DNA, the CDR3 is TGTGCCAGCAGTGGAACTAGCGGGGGAGGTAATGAGCAGTTCTTC. It codes for CASSGTSGGGNEQFF.

Within the sample, this clone is large (0.1 to 1%). The gene calls are TRBV4-1 and TRBJ1-4, with 7 bases identical to TRBD1. J was trimmed by 7 bases and V by 0 bases; bases with no gene match: 11. This CDR3 contains 17 residues. CDR1 and CDR2 from the germline V gene are MGHRA and YSYEKL. This CDR3 reads CASSQEGWGRGIEKLFF. DNA of the CDR3: TGCGCCAGCAGCCAAGAAGGTTGGGGCAGGGGGATTGAAAAACTGTTTTTT.

The chain links TRBV7-9 to TRBJ2-1; D gene ambiguous. V lost 1 base and J lost 10, with 11 bases in between. The germline CDR1 and CDR2 sequences are SEHNR and FQNEAQ (reference sequence). The CDR3 is made up of 13 amino acids. The DNA of the CDR3 is TGTGCCAGCAGCTTAGACCCGAGCACCGAGCAGTTCTTC. As protein: CASSLDPSTEQFF.

The chain employs TRBV5-4 and TRBJ2-3; 8 bases fit TRBD2. The V gene end was trimmed by 1 base and the J gene end by 5 bases; junction bases not matched to a gene: 18. This CDR3 is 19 amino acids long. Germline V gives CDR1 SGHNT, CDR2 YYREEE (reference sequence). This chain's CDR3 is CASSLSRDGGAYLKDTQYF. The DNA for the CDR3 is TGTGCCAGCAGCTTGAGTCGGGACGGGGGGGCTTATTTGAAAGATACGCAGTATTTT.

The chain employs TRBV6-1 and TRBJ2-5, with D maybe TRBD2 (6 bases). The germline gives CDR1 MNHNS, CDR2 SASEGT. This CDR3 comprises 16 residues. The germline V and J ends were trimmed by 2 bases and 2 bases, with 15 bases remaining between them. The CDR3 reads CASSEPGSGVQETQYF. The CDR3 nucleotides are TGTGCCAGCAGTGAACCCGGATCGGGGGTACAAGAGACCCAGTACTTC.

This clone was seen once. The rearrangement joins TRBV7-9 to TRBJ1-4; D gene ambiguous. Per germline, CDR1 SEHNR and CDR2 FQNEAQ (reference sequence). This CDR3 region has 14 residues. The V and J ends lost 1 base and 4 bases respectively, with 7 bases between them. CDR3 amino acids: CASSLGQLNEKLFF. The CDR3 region has the DNA TGTGCCAGCAGCTTAGGTCAGCTTAATGAAAAACTGTTTTTT.

The chain combines TRBV9 with TRBJ2-5; D remains ambiguous. V lost 0 bases and J 5 bases, leaving 17 bases between the germline ends. The CDR3 totals 16 residues. Germline V CDR1 and CDR2: SGDLS, YYNGEE. DNA for the CDR3: TGTGCCAGCAGCGTAGCAGCAGGAATATCCCCGGAGACCCAGTACTTC. Amino acids: CASSVAAGISPETQYF.

This chain joins TRBV4-3 and TRBJ2-6; weak D call: TRBD1 (6 bases). The CDR3 spans 15 residues. Trimming took off 4 bases at V and 1 base at J, with 8 bases between the two ends. Per germline, CDR1 LGHNA and CDR2 YSLEER. Here the CDR3 reads CASSLTGSGANVLTF. The CDR3, as DNA: TGCGCCAGCAGCCTAACAGGGTCTGGGGCCAACGTCCTGACTTTC.

This clone was seen more than once but under ten times. The junction differs from germline at one of its ends, possibly a read error. V is TRBV14 and J is TRBJ2-7, with D maybe TRBD2 (5 bases). CDR1 and CDR2 (germline): SGHDN, FVKESK. The CDR3 totals 12 residues. The CDR3 loop reads CASSQVGVARNF. Here the CDR3 DNA reads TGTGCCAGCAGCCAAGTCGGTGTAGCGAGAAACTTC.

This clone is labeled hyperexpanded (1% or more). The chain couples TRBV11-2 to TRBJ1-1; D is uncertain. The CDR3 loop spans 13 amino acids. Per the germline V gene, CDR1 is SGHAT and CDR2 is FQNNGV. Trimming removed 1 base from V and 0 bases from J, with 3 bases in between. The DNA of the CDR3 is TGTGCCAGCAGCTTAGTGGTGAACACTGAAGCTTTCTTT. Translated, it gives CASSLVVNTEAFF. Using reference TRBV11-2 and TRBJ1-1 for the parts outside the CDR3, the full variable domain is EAGVAQSPRYKIIEKRQSVAFWCNPISGHATLYWYQQILGQGPKLLIQFQNNGVVDDSQLPKDRFSAERLKGVDSTLKIQPAKLEDSAVYLCASSLVVNTEAFFGQGTRLTVV.

J is TRBJ2-2 and V is TRBV5-5, with TRBD2 matching 11 bases. J gave up 6 bases and V 3 bases, and 13 bases lay outside the gene matches. The CDR3 contains 18 residues. Looked up from germline, CDR1 is SGHKS and CDR2 is YYEKEE (reference sequence). The DNA for the CDR3 is TGTGCCAGCAGCTCACCTTTTACTAGCGGGAGAACCCCCGGGGAGCTGTTTTTT. It translates to CASSSPFTSGRTPGELFF.

This sequence joins TRBV7-9 and TRBJ1-2; no clear D gene. V was cut by 2 bases and J by 0 bases, with 10 bases left in between. Germline CDR1 SEHNR, CDR2 FQNEAQ (reference sequence). CDR3 length equals 15 residues. The CDR3 bases are TGTGCCAGCAGCTTATTGGTCAAAGCTAACTATGGCTACACCTTC. Its translation is CASSLLVKANYGYTF.

The chain is built from TRBV5-8 and TRBJ2-2, with D perhaps TRBD2 (5 bases). With 0 bases removed from V and 7 bases from J, the gap between germline ends came to 13 bases. Germline V gene sequence: CDR1 SGHTS, CDR2 YDEGEE. The CDR3 has 15 residues. CDR3 residues: CASSLAYKEVGELFF. CDR3 nucleotide sequence: TGTGCCAGCAGCTTGGCCTATAAGGAGGTCGGGGAGCTGTTTTTT.

The chain joins TRBV11-1 to TRBJ2-1, with 13 bases aligning to TRBD2. Germline lookup yields CDR1 SGHAT and CDR2 FQDESV (reference sequence). After removal of 5 bases from V and 5 bases from J, the junction contained 3 bases not matched to a gene. The CDR3 runs 15 residues. The CDR3 DNA is TGTGCCAGCAGCGAGACTAGCGGGGGGCACAATGAGCAGTTCTTC. It codes for CASSETSGGHNEQFF. The full variable domain, in which reference TRBV11-1 and TRBJ2-1 provide the parts outside the CDR3, is EAEVAQSPRYKITEKSQAVAFWCDPISGHATLYWYRQILGQGPELLVQFQDESVVDDSQLPKDRFSAERLKGVDSTLKIQPAELGDSAMYLCASSETSGGHNEQFFGPGTRLTVL.

V and J are TRBV2 and TRBJ1-4; D ambiguous. The V and J ends lost 7 bases and 0 bases respectively, with 12 bases between them. CDR1 and CDR2 from the germline V gene are SNHLY and FYNNEI. The CDR3 runs to 15 residues. CDR3 amino acids: CASKPGGATNEKLFF. The CDR3 bases are TGTGCCAGCAAACCAGGAGGCGCAACTAATGAAAAACTGTTTTTT.

CDR3 region: CASSQDPSSYEQYF. The CDR3, as DNA: TGTGCCAGCAGCCAAGATCCAAGCTCCTACGAGCAGTACTTC. The gene calls are TRBV14 and TRBJ2-7; no definite D call. V was shortened by 0 bases and J by 0 bases, with 6 bases between the two germline ends. CDR3 size: 14 residues. Germline V gene data show CDR1 as SGHDN and CDR2 as FVKESK.

In its sample, this clone was seen a few times. This rearrangement joins TRBV9 to TRBJ1-1, with 10 bases matching TRBD1. This CDR3 has 17 amino acids. Germline V gene sequence: CDR1 SGDLS, CDR2 YYNGEE. V shed 4 bases, J shed 5 bases, and the junction held 14 bases outside the gene matches. CDR3 nucleotide sequence: TGTGCCAGCAGCCAATCCCCCGGGACAGGGGTTGGTACTGAAGCTTTCTTT. As protein: CASSQSPGTGVGTEAFF.

The gene calls are TRBV5-4 and TRBJ2-1; D not resolved. CDR3 length: 15 amino acids. Trimming shortened V by 0 bases and J by 2 bases, and 9 bases separated the two germline ends. Germline assignment: CDR1 SGHNT and CDR2 YYREEE (reference sequence). This CDR3 reads CASSLEVGAYNEQFF. In DNA, the CDR3 is TGTGCCAGCAGCTTGGAGGTTGGGGCCTACAATGAGCAGTTCTTC.

This clone is a singleton in its sample. The J gene is TRBJ2-1, the V gene TRBV6-1; TRBD2 matches 10 bases. The CDR3 contains 16 residues. The germline V gene encodes CDR1 MNHNS and CDR2 SASEGT. Trimming took 2 bases from V and 9 from J; bases not matched to a gene: 10. The CDR3 coding sequence is TGTGCCAGCAGTGAAAGAAGGCTAGCGGGGGTCGGTGAGCAGTTCTTC. It is translated as CASSERRLAGVGEQFF.

V usage is TRBV19 and J usage is TRBJ2-7, with 10 bases identical to TRBD1. The germline V gene has CDR1 LNHDA and CDR2 SQIVND (reference sequence). This CDR3 contains 17 residues. With 3 bases clipped from V and 6 bases from J, the junction kept 14 bases outside the gene matches. The CDR3 loop reads CASSIIPVGQGLGEQYF. The CDR3 DNA reads as TGTGCCAGTAGTATTATCCCCGTGGGACAGGGGCTGGGCGAGCAGTACTTC. The full variable domain, rest sourced from reference TRBV19 and TRBJ2-7, is DGGITQSPKYLFRKEGQNVTLSCEQNLNHDAMYWYRQDPGQGLRLIYYSQIVNDFQKGDIAEGYSVSREKKESFPLTVTSAQKNPTAFYLCASSIIPVGQGLGEQYFGPGTRLTVT.

The J gene is TRBJ2-3, the V gene TRBV5-1, with a possible D match to TRBD2 (5 bases). The CDR3 is 14 amino acids. The ends were cut back, 6 bases at V and 2 bases at J, with 13 bases in the middle. The germline V gene has CDR1 SGHRS and CDR2 YFSETQ. As DNA, the CDR3 is TGCGCCAGCACCCTGGGGAGTTACACAGATACGCAGTATTTT. Amino acid sequence: CASTLGSYTDTQYF.

The chain carries TRBV7-8 and TRBJ1-4; 7 bases line up with TRBD1. CDR1 and CDR2 (germline): SGHVS, FQNEAQ. The CDR3 covers 12 residues. The ends lost 5 bases at V and 8 bases at J; junction bases unmatched: 2. The CDR3, as DNA: TGTGCCAGCAGCGAGACAGGGGAAAAACTGTTTTTT. This gives the protein CASSETGEKLFF. Complete variable domain (other parts from reference TRBV7-8 and TRBJ1-4): GAGVSQSPRYKVAKRGQDVALRCDPISGHVSLFWYQQALGQGPEFLTYFQNEAQLDKSGLPSDRFFAERPEGSVSTLKIQRTQQEDSAVYLCASSETGEKLFFGSGTQLSVL.

This chain joins TRBV5-1 and TRBJ2-5; 8 bases agree with TRBD2. This CDR3 has 15 amino acids. The germline gives CDR1 SGHRS, CDR2 YFSETQ. V lost 0 bases and J lost 2; bases outside the gene matches: 3. The CDR3 DNA reads TGCGCCAGCAGCTTGGTAGCGGGACCGCAAGAGACCCAGTACTTC. This translates into CASSLVAGPQETQYF.

V is TRBV6-1 and J is TRBJ2-7, with 7 bases aligning to TRBD2. V lost 4 bases, J lost 5 bases, and 20 bases stayed unmatched. The CDR3 is 18 amino acids. CDR1 and CDR2 (germline): MNHNS, SASEGT. Here the CDR3 reads CASSANRLAGVSSDEQYF. As DNA, the CDR3 is TGTGCCAGCAGTGCCAACAGGCTGGCGGGAGTTTCTTCTGACGAGCAGTACTTC.

Remarks on this clone: The conserved final phenylalanine or tryptophan is absent from the CDR3, which likely points to a read error. CDR3 in DNA: TGTGCCAGCAGCTTGGCGTCGGGACGGGGCCTCTACGAGCAGTACTGT. Its protein is CASSLASGRGLYEQYC. The gene calls are TRBV5-6 and TRBJ2-7; either TRBD1 or TRBD2 may fit D (5 bases each). Germline CDR1 SGHDT, CDR2 YYEEEE. The CDR3 covers 16 residues. V gave up 0 bases and J gave up 3 bases, with 16 bases separating them.

The rearrangement joins TRBV11-3 to TRBJ2-1; 10 bases align to TRBD2. CDR3 length equals 14 residues. V dropped 6 bases and J dropped 9; count of bases not matched to a gene: 8. CDR1 and CDR2 (germline): SGHNT, YENEEA. DNA for the CDR3: TGTGCCAGCAGACGACCGGGACTAGCGTGTGAGCAGTTCTTC. This codes for CASRRPGLACEQFF.

This sequence joins TRBV4-1 and TRBJ1-1; D gene unclear. Trimming took off 0 bases at V and 7 bases at J, with 6 bases between the two ends. The germline gives CDR1 MGHRA, CDR2 YSYEKL. The CDR3 runs to 12 residues. Here the CDR3 reads CASSQEGIEAFF. CDR3 nucleotide sequence: TGCGCCAGCAGCCAAGAGGGGATTGAAGCTTTCTTT.

The DNA for the CDR3 is TGTGCCAGCAGTTTTCAGGGGCTCTATCAGCCCCAGCATTTT. Protein sequence: CASSFQGLYQPQHF. The V gene is TRBV28, the J gene TRBJ1-5; D possibly corresponds to TRBD1 (6 bases). The ends were cut back, 3 bases at V and 5 bases at J, with 11 bases in the middle. The CDR3 contains 14 residues. Germline V gene lookup returns CDR1 MDHEN and CDR2 SYDVKM.

By frequency in the sample, this clone is medium-sized (0.01 to 0.1%). The chain recombines TRBV13 with TRBJ2-1; TRBD2 might be the D (5 bases). The V gene's germline CDR1 is PRHDT and CDR2 FYEKMQ (reference sequence). This CDR3 spans 14 amino acids. Trimming left V 5 bases short and J 0 bases short, with 8 bases between. CDR3 coding DNA: TGTGCCAGCAGCCGGCGGGTCTCCTACAATGAGCAGTTCTTC. Translating gives CASSRRVSYNEQFF.

The chain links TRBV14 to TRBJ1-2; unclear D gene. Trimming removed 0 bases from V and 0 bases from J, with 8 bases in between. The CDR3 is made up of 15 amino acids. The V gene's germline CDR1 is SGHDN and CDR2 FVKESK. The CDR3 coding sequence is TGTGCCAGCAGCCAAGATATGACAACTAACTATGGCTACACCTTC. As protein: CASSQDMTTNYGYTF.

Judged by abundance, this clone is medium-sized. The chain links TRBV29-1 to TRBJ2-7; possible D gene TRBD2, 5 bases. The germline V gene encodes CDR1 SQVTM and CDR2 ANQGSEA. Trimming cost V 1 base and J 0 bases, with 7 bases left between them. The CDR3 sequence is 13 residues long. This CDR3 is CSVEGSDSYEQYF. The CDR3 DNA reads as TGCAGCGTTGAAGGTAGCGACTCCTACGAGCAGTACTTC.

The chain recombines TRBV21-1 with TRBJ2-6; the table's D gene call, TRBD2, was not cross checked with the DNA. TRBV21-1 is a recognized pseudogene. This CDR3 is 19 amino acids long. The CDR3 nucleotides read TGTGCCAGCAGCAAACAATTCCCTAGCGGATGCTCTGGGGCCAACGTCCTGACTTTC. Translated, it gives CASSKQFPSGCSGANVLTF.